This T cell receptor beta chain was sequenced for a study of graft-versus-host responses after intestinal transplantation. The wider study: Anti-thymocyte globulin induction was given to all recipients, followed by tacrolimus and steroids for around three years.

Study-wide results and limits: The highest levels of circulating GvH clones went along with early declines in HvG clones after transplant. Investigators detected GvH clones in recipient marrow, with some emerging earlier in ileum or blood.

On this clone itself: What it binds is unknown. The junction and the germline gene differ at one end; a read error may be behind it.

Germline loops: CDR1 MNHNY, CDR2 SVGAGI (reference sequence). The CDR3 has 10 amino acids. Data came from immunoSEQ multiplex PCR; TCRdb stores just in-frame clones and leaves some out. The sample has around 90,000 clones, about 94% seen once; the top ten hold roughly 0.2%. The chain combines TRBV6-6 with TRBJ1-2; D gene unclear. The source of this sequence is a human donor who was the organ donor for an intestinal transplant. This material consisted of unstimulated CD4+ T cells sorted from spleen or lymph node cells, taken before transplant. The CDR3 DNA sequence: TGTGCCAGCAGTTCCGGGCGGAATATCTTC. The encoded protein is CASSSGRNIF.